These 26 T cell receptor beta chains originate from one sample sequenced in a study of blood T cell repertoires in COVID-19. Profiled with immunoSEQ multiplex PCR; TCRdb holds only in-frame clones, not every one. The profile shows some 400,000 clones, 80% to 90% of them singletons. The specimen was PBMCs or T cells enriched from blood (not recorded which). The receptors shown here come from a man younger than 40 who had recovered from COVID-19.

The chain combines TRBV18 with TRBJ1-6; a possible D gene is TRBD1 (6 bases). CDR1 is KGHSH and CDR2 is LQKENI in the germline V gene. The CDR3 runs 16 residues. V lost 4 bases and J 8 bases, leaving 18 bases between the germline ends. CDR3 sequence: CASSLAQGSEHSPLHF. The CDR3 nucleotides are TGTGCCAGCTCACTGGCCCAGGGGTCAGAACATTCACCCCTCCACTTT.

The sample holds one count of this clone. The rearrangement joins TRBV2 to TRBJ1-1, with unresolved D. V lost 5 bases and J lost 7, with 5 bases in between. The CDR3 loop spans 10 amino acids. Germline CDR1 SNHLY, CDR2 FYNNEI. CDR3 nucleotides: TGTGCCAGCAGTAATTATGAAGCTTTCTTT. Translated: CASSNYEAFF.

V usage is TRBV24-1 and J usage is TRBJ2-7, with 7 bases matching TRBD1. There are 15 residues in the CDR3. V lost 3 bases to trimming and J lost 5 bases; unmatched junction nucleotides: 9. Germline values: CDR1 KGHDR, CDR2 SFDVKD. CDR3 DNA: TGTGCCACCAGTGATCCCAGGGGGTCGGGCCACGAGCAGTACTTC. Its protein is CATSDPRGSGHEQYF.

The CDR3 nucleotides are TGTGCCAGCTCACCTAGGAGGGGAGGCACTGAAGCTTTCTTT. This translates into CASSPRRGGTEAFF. The gene calls are TRBV18 and TRBJ1-1, with D maybe TRBD1 (5 bases). There are 14 residues in the CDR3. V was clipped by 3 bases and J by 4 bases, with 12 bases between them. Germline CDR1 and CDR2: KGHSH and LQKENI.

This chain links TRBV28 with TRBJ2-1; TRBD2 matches at 13 bases. This CDR3 contains 17 residues. V lost 2 bases, J lost 5 bases, and 6 bases stayed unmatched. The germline gives CDR1 MDHEN, CDR2 SYDVKM. CDR3 protein: CASSLGTSGRANNEQFF. The CDR3 DNA reads as TGTGCCAGCAGTTTAGGAACTAGCGGGAGGGCCAACAATGAGCAGTTCTTC.

The V call is TRBV28, the J call TRBJ2-3; D may be TRBD1 (6 bases). The V gene's germline CDR1 is MDHEN and CDR2 SYDVKM. This CDR3 spans 19 amino acids. V was trimmed by 7 bases and J by 2 bases, leaving 28 bases between them. The CDR3 sequence: CASTNARHFNRETTDTQYF. The CDR3 DNA is TGTGCCAGCACCAACGCCAGACATTTCAACAGGGAAACCACAGATACGCAGTATTTT.

V gene TRBV7-3 combines with J gene TRBJ2-2; a weak D match, TRBD1 (6 bases). V lost 2 bases, J lost 4 bases, and 8 bases lay in between. Germline CDR1 SGHTA, CDR2 FQGTGA. The CDR3 consists of 14 residues. In DNA form, the CDR3 reads TGTGCCAGCAGCTTAGCAGGGGCCACCGGGGAGCTGTTTTTT. It is translated as CASSLAGATGELFF.

The V call is TRBV13, the J call TRBJ1-3; tentatively, D is TRBD1 (5 bases). V was clipped by 2 bases and J by 0 bases, with 14 bases between them. The CDR3 runs to 17 residues. CDR1 is PRHDT and CDR2 is FYEKMQ in the germline V gene (reference sequence). The CDR3 DNA reads TGTGCCAGCAGCTTACGACGGCAGGGCCTCTCTGGAAACACCATATATTTT. Its translation is CASSLRRQGLSGNTIYF. Variable domain in full (rest from reference TRBV13 and TRBJ1-3): AAGVIQSPRHLIKEKRETATLKCYPIPRHDTVYWYQQGPGQDPQFLISFYEKMQSDKGSIPDRFSAQQFSDYHSELNMSSLELGDSALYFCASSLRRQGLSGNTIYFGEGSWLTVV.

V gene TRBV7-3 combines with J gene TRBJ1-1, with D unresolved. In germline, CDR1 is SGHTA, CDR2 FQGTGA. V lost 5 bases and J lost 0, with 13 bases in between. The CDR3 spans 15 residues. CDR3 residues: CASSPGRGMNTEAFF. Here the CDR3 DNA reads TGTGCCAGCAGCCCCGGTCGAGGAATGAACACTGAAGCTTTCTTT.

The chain is built from TRBV7-9 and TRBJ2-7; 8 bases are a match to TRBD1. Germline lookup yields CDR1 SEHNR and CDR2 FQNEAQ (reference sequence). With V trimmed by 5 bases and J by 6 bases, 9 bases remained unmatched. This CDR3 contains 14 residues. CDR3 sequence: CASSPDRGSVEQYF. CDR3 nucleotide sequence: TGTGCCAGCAGCCCTGACAGGGGTTCGGTCGAGCAGTACTTC. Drawing the rest from reference TRBV7-9 and TRBJ2-7, the complete variable domain is DTGVSQNPRHKITKRGQNVTFRCDPISEHNRLYWYRQTLGQGPEFLTYFQNEAQLEKSRLLSDRFSAERPKGSFSTLEIQRTEQGDSAMYLCASSPDRGSVEQYFGPGTRLTVT.

This clone has only a few counts. The rearrangement links TRBV6-5 to TRBJ1-4, with D perhaps matching TRBD1 (6 bases). Trimming cost V 2 bases and J 7 bases, with 14 bases left between them. Germline assignment: CDR1 MNHEY and CDR2 SVGAGI. The CDR3 sequence is 15 residues long. CDR3 loop: CASSYVGLGGEKLFF. DNA for the CDR3: TGTGCCAGCAGTTACGTCGGCCTAGGGGGTGAAAAACTGTTTTTT.

V gene TRBV7-2 combines with J gene TRBJ2-1; 7 positions agree with TRBD2. There are 16 residues in the CDR3. J lost 2 bases, V lost 0 bases, and 4 bases had no gene match. Looked up from germline, CDR1 is SGHTA and CDR2 is FQGNSA. As DNA, the CDR3 is TGTGCCAGCAGCTTAGCTCCAGCGGGACCCTACAATGAGCAGTTCTTC. It yields the protein CASSLAPAGPYNEQFF.

This chain joins TRBV7-2 and TRBJ1-1; no definite D call. Germline V lookup: CDR1 SGHTA, CDR2 FQGNSA. V was clipped by 1 base and J by 8 bases, with 17 bases between them. The CDR3 has 15 amino acids. CDR3 region: CASSLVHIDSVEAFF. The CDR3 DNA is TGTGCCAGCAGCTTAGTGCATATAGACTCGGTCGAAGCTTTCTTT. The entire variable domain, with the rest obtained from reference TRBV7-2 and TRBJ1-1, is as follows: GAGVSQSPSNKVTEKGKDVELRCDPISGHTALYWYRQSLGQGLEFLIYFQGNSAPDKSGLPSDRFSAERTGGSVSTLTIQRTQQEDSAVYLCASSLVHIDSVEAFFGQGTRLTVV.

The chain has TRBV18 and TRBJ2-7; 7 bases agree with TRBD2. With 3 bases clipped from V and 3 bases from J, the junction kept 5 bases outside the gene matches. The V gene's germline CDR1 is KGHSH and CDR2 LQKENI. There are 14 residues in the CDR3. CDR3 DNA sequence: TGTGCCAGCTCACCTATCCCGGGGGGCTACGAGCAGTACTTC. Its translation is CASSPIPGGYEQYF.

The chain is built from TRBV15 and TRBJ2-3, with 7 bases matching TRBD1. V shed 1 base and J 3 bases; nucleotides not matched to a gene: 4. The CDR3 has 15 residues. The germline V gene has CDR1 LNHNV and CDR2 YYDKDF (reference sequence). The CDR3 DNA is TGTGCCACCAGCAGAGTGGTGACAGGGACAGATACGCAGTATTTT. This encodes CATSRVVTGTDTQYF.

The rearrangement links TRBV29-1 to TRBJ2-7, with 7 bases fitting TRBD2. Trimming removed 4 bases from V and 7 bases from J; junction bases left unmatched: 13. CDR1 and CDR2 from the germline V gene are SQVTM and ANQGSEA. The CDR3 extends over 14 amino acids. The CDR3 nucleotides read TGCAGCGTTGGGGGGGGGACTTCTCGAAGGGAGCAGTACTTC. This gives the protein CSVGGGTSRREQYF.

The J gene is TRBJ2-7, the V gene TRBV5-4; D is possibly TRBD2 (6 bases). This CDR3 is 16 amino acids long. V was trimmed by 0 bases and J by 2 bases, leaving 15 bases between them. Germline loops: CDR1 SGHNT, CDR2 YYREEE (reference sequence). CDR3 region: CASSLEFASATYEQYF. CDR3 DNA: TGTGCCAGCAGCTTGGAGTTCGCTAGCGCGACCTACGAGCAGTACTTC.

In its sample, this clone was seen once. The chain is built from TRBV19 and TRBJ2-7; 8 bases map to TRBD2. V shed 6 bases, J shed 4 bases, and the junction held 8 bases outside the gene matches. CDR1 and CDR2 from the germline V gene are LNHDA and SQIVND (reference sequence). This CDR3 has 14 amino acids. This CDR3 reads CASSHGLAQYEQYF. DNA of the CDR3: TGTGCCAGTAGCCACGGACTAGCCCAATACGAGCAGTACTTC.

The chain has TRBV27 and TRBJ2-5, with a possible D match to TRBD2 (5 bases). This CDR3 region has 15 residues. The germline V gene has CDR1 MNHEY and CDR2 SMNVEV (reference sequence). The germline V and J ends were trimmed by 7 bases and 2 bases, with 17 bases remaining between them. The chain's CDR3 is CASTADYGKQETQYF. The CDR3 DNA reads TGTGCCAGCACTGCCGATTACGGGAAACAAGAGACCCAGTACTTC.

This sequence joins TRBV19 and TRBJ2-7, with D possibly being TRBD1 (5 bases). V shed 11 bases and J shed 5 bases, with 7 bases lying between them. This CDR3 has 9 residues. CDR1 and CDR2 from the germline V gene are LNHDA and SQIVND (reference sequence). The CDR3 reads CALGDEQYF. The CDR3 DNA is TGTGCCCTAGGGGACGAGCAGTACTTC.

V and J are TRBV28 and TRBJ2-7; 11 bases agree with TRBD2. The CDR3 spans 15 residues. The V gene end was trimmed by 5 bases and the J gene end by 5 bases; junction bases not matched to a gene: 8. Per germline, CDR1 MDHEN and CDR2 SYDVKM. The CDR3 region is CASSRLGTSGDEQYF. CDR3 DNA: TGTGCCAGCAGTAGACTAGGGACTAGCGGCGACGAGCAGTACTTC.

The V and J genes are TRBV29-1 and TRBJ2-2; tentative D call: TRBD2 (7 bases). This CDR3 contains 16 residues. Per the germline V gene, CDR1 is SQVTM and CDR2 is ANQGSEA. Trimming pared 5 bases from V and 4 bases from J, leaving 20 bases between. CDR3 bases: TGCAGCGTTAAGGGGTCGGGGGGCGGATTCACCGGGGAGCTGTTTTTT. Translation gives CSVKGSGGGFTGELFF.

This rearrangement joins TRBV27 to TRBJ1-6, with D possibly being TRBD1 (6 bases). The CDR3 length is 12 residues. Trimming pared 5 bases from V and 9 bases from J, leaving 8 bases between. The germline gives CDR1 MNHEY, CDR2 SMNVEV (reference sequence). CDR3 residues: CASSTGFSPLHF. The CDR3 coding sequence is TGTGCCAGCAGTACAGGGTTTTCACCCCTCCACTTT.

This clone has only one observation. This chain joins TRBV14 and TRBJ2-2; D is ambiguous. In germline, CDR1 is SGHDN, CDR2 FVKESK. This CDR3 contains 14 residues. Trimming shortened V by 3 bases and J by 2 bases, and 7 bases separated the two germline ends. CDR3 sequence: CASSQSLNTGELFF. CDR3 DNA: TGTGCCAGCAGCCAGTCCTTAAACACCGGGGAGCTGTTTTTT.

J is TRBJ2-7 and V is TRBV27; 9 nucleotides agree with TRBD1. Germline trimming cut 5 bases from V and 3 bases from J; bases unmatched to any gene: 5. The length of the CDR3 is 14 residues. CDR1 is MNHEY, CDR2 SMNVEV, per germline (reference sequence). DNA for the CDR3: TGTGCCAGCAGTATGGGGACAGGGCGCTACGAGCAGTACTTC. It codes for CASSMGTGRYEQYF.

V usage is TRBV7-2 and J usage is TRBJ2-1, with TRBD1 matching 9 bases. This CDR3 is built from 14 residues. The junction had 6 bases not matched to a gene; V was cut back by 2 bases and J by 10 bases. Germline CDR1 and CDR2: SGHTA and FQGNSA. The CDR3 reads CASSLNRGRVEQFF. DNA for the CDR3: TGTGCCAGCAGCTTAAACAGGGGGCGAGTCGAGCAGTTCTTC. Based on the CDR3 plus reference TRBV7-2 and TRBJ2-1, the full variable domain is GAGVSQSPSNKVTEKGKDVELRCDPISGHTALYWYRQSLGQGLEFLIYFQGNSAPDKSGLPSDRFSAERTGGSVSTLTIQRTQQEDSAVYLCASSLNRGRVEQFFGPGTRLTVL.